Listed below are T cell receptor beta chains from one sample, sequenced in a study of T cell repertoires in cytomegalovirus infection. TCRdb recomputed calls from the reads with MiXCR, one row per CDR3 protein. Among 680,000 or so distinct CDR3 sequences listed, 35% were seen once. The source material was PBMCs. These receptor sequences come from a human donor in good health (CMV status not recorded). Some clones in this sample may be carry-over from other donors' samples. The CDR3 runs from the conserved cysteine through the conserved F or W. A D gene is named only where the DNA matches it firmly. Some rows mark clone size as missing; the rest say once, few, many or name a class of expanded clone.

j_call	d_call	v_call	clone_size	cdr3_nt	cdr3_aa
TRBJ2-3	NA	TRBV5-4	few	TGTGCCAGCAGCCCCGGCACAACACCCGGGGAGGATACGCAGTATTTT	CASSPGTTPGEDTQYF
TRBJ1-1	TRBD1	TRBV12-3/TRBV12-4	many	TGTGCCAGCAGTCCCCAGGACAGGGGTAGCCCTGAAGCTTTCTTT	CASSPQDRGSPEAFF
TRBJ1-1	NA	TRBV5-6	NA	TGTGCCAGCAGCTTGGGGCGGAGGGAAGCTTTCTTT	CASSLGRREAFF
TRBJ2-1	TRBD1	TRBV7-9	NA	TGTGCCAGCAGCCATTCGACAGGGGTTGACGAGCAGTTCTTC	CASSHSTGVDEQFF
TRBJ2-1	NA	TRBV29-1	NA	TGCAGCGTTGAGCTCGCGGGCTCCACCTACAATGAGCAGTTCTTC	CSVELAGSTYNEQFF
TRBJ1-2	TRBD1	TRBV12-3/TRBV12-4	NA	TGTGCCAGCAGCGATACAGGGGGCCTAATCTATGGCTACACCTTC	CASSDTGGLIYGYTF
TRBJ2-7	NA	TRBV27	few	TGTGCCAGCAGCCCCCAAGGAAACTACGAGCAGTACTTC	CASSPQGNYEQYF
TRBJ2-7	TRBD1	TRBV3-1	NA	TGTGCCAGCAGCCATACAGGGGGCGATCGGGACGAGCAGTACTTC	CASSHTGGDRDEQYF
TRBJ1-1	TRBD1	TRBV11-1	once	TGTTCCAGCAGCTTTGGATTAGGTGGGGACAGGGGAAACACTGAAGCTTTCTTT	CSSSFGLGGDRGNTEAFF
TRBJ2-7	TRBD1	TRBV11-1	NA	TGTGCCAGCAGCTTAGGAAGGACAGGGGAATACGAGCAGTACTTC	CASSLGRTGEYEQYF
TRBJ2-1	NA	TRBV19	NA	TGTGCCAGTAGTCCCCTACAAGCGCCGAATCACAATGAGCAGTTCTTC	CASSPLQAPNHNEQFF
TRBJ2-7	NA	TRBV9	few	TGTGCCAGCAGCTCCTCGGGGTTAGGCACCTACGAGCAGTACTTC	CASSSSGLGTYEQYF
TRBJ2-2	NA	TRBV10-3	NA	TGTGCCATCACAGCTAGCGCCGGAGGGAACACCGGGGAGCTGTTTTTT	CAITASAGGNTGELFF
TRBJ1-5	NA	TRBV24-1	few	TGTGCCACCAGTGATTGGACTTGGCATTTT	CATSDWTWHF
TRBJ2-2	TRBD2	TRBV14	NA	TGTGCCAGCAGCCAAGATCTAGCGGGAGCGGTCGGGGAGCTGTTTTTT	CASSQDLAGAVGELFF
TRBJ1-2	NA	TRBV12-3/TRBV12-4	NA	TGTGCCAGCAGTTTATCGCGCGGGGCGGGATGTGGCTACACCTTC	CASSLSRGAGCGYTF
TRBJ2-3	TRBD2	TRBV11-2	many	TGTGCCAGCACGCCAGCGGGAGGGAGCAGAGATACGCAGTATTTT	CASTPAGGSRDTQYF
TRBJ1-3	NA	TRBV3-1	few	TGTGCCAGCAGCCCGCACATCTCCGGGCTCGGAAACACCATATATTTT	CASSPHISGLGNTIYF
TRBJ2-4	NA	TRBV15	NA	TGTGCCACCTCCGGGGAAGCCAAAAACATTCAGTACTTC	CATSGEAKNIQYF
TRBJ2-7	TRBD1	TRBV28	few	TGTGCCAGCAGTTTATACGGGGACAGGTCCTATGAGCAGTACTTC	CASSLYGDRSYEQYF
TRBJ1-3	TRBD1	TRBV29-1	NA	TGCAGCGTTGACCGGGACAGAGGAAACACCATATATTTT	CSVDRDRGNTIYF
TRBJ2-2	NA	TRBV7-9	NA	TGTGCCAGCAGCTTAGTCAGGGAGACCGGGGAGCTGTTTTTT	CASSLVRETGELFF
TRBJ1-1	TRBD1	TRBV27	many	TGTGCCAGCAGTGTAGACAGGGCCACTGAAGCTTTCTTT	CASSVDRATEAFF
TRBJ2-1	TRBD2	TRBV28	NA	TGTGCCAGCCGAGGTGCCAGCGGGAAGGACAATGAGCAGTTCTTC	CASRGASGKDNEQFF
TRBJ2-5	TRBD2	TRBV19	NA	TGTGCCAGTAGCCCTACTCCCGGACTAGCGGGACGGGAGACCCAGTACTTC	CASSPTPGLAGRETQYF
TRBJ2-2	NA	TRBV27	NA	TGTGCCAGCAGTCCCCGGGGGACAGCGAACACCGGGGAGCTGTTTTTT	CASSPRGTANTGELFF
TRBJ2-5	NA	TRBV2	NA	TGTGCCAGCAGTGATAGCGTGGGGTGGGAGTCCCAGTACTTC	CASSDSVGWESQYF
TRBJ2-1	NA	TRBV7-2	few	TGTGCCAGCAGCTTAGATGCAGGGACTGACACTTTTAGGGAGCAGTTCTTC	CASSLDAGTDTFREQFF
TRBJ1-2	TRBD1	TRBV3-1	few	TGTGCCAGCAGCCAAGCATCCAGGGGGGACTATGGCTACACCTTC	CASSQASRGDYGYTF
TRBJ1-4	NA	TRBV20-1	NA	TGCAGTGCTAGAGAGGGCAGGGTAGGAGAAAAACTGTTTTTT	CSAREGRVGEKLFF
TRBJ1-2	NA	TRBV20-1	NA	TGCAGTTCTGCCCTTTCGGATGGCTACACCTTC	CSSALSDGYTF
TRBJ1-5	NA	TRBV20-1	few	TGCAGTGCTAGGGCCCCGGGCCTCCAACGGGGTCAGCCCCAGCATTTT	CSARAPGLQRGQPQHF